This TCR beta chain appears in the sequencing data of a study of beta chain features in type 1 diabetes. Study context: Sorted cells from all samples, numbering over 85,000,000, were examined. General study results and limits: Since sequencing was performed on cDNA, cells with high TCR expression could be over-represented. All four CD4+ subsets from Type 1 diabetes patients carried moderately but significantly shorter TCRB CDR3s. The study found fewer insertions and more deletions at VDJ junctions in type 1 diabetes patients.

CDR1 and CDR2 from the germline V gene are MNHNS and SASEGT. This CDR3 spans 14 amino acids. The J segment lost 2 bases and the V segment lost 4 bases, leaving 3 bases of the junction unmatched. The whole isolated RNA underwent reverse transcription, so sequencing captured expressed TCRB transcripts. Sequencing used immunoSEQ multiplex PCR; TCRdb keeps in-frame clones, though not all of them. The sample consists of around 250,000 clones, 14% of them appearing once. Details on this clone: The antigen is not known.

This sequence originates from a man aged 25-45 years with type 1 diabetes. The specimen sequenced was naive CD4+ T cells from blood. The chain links TRBV6-1 to TRBJ2-3; 7 nucleotides align to TRBD1. The CDR3 is CASSVDRFTDTQYF. The CDR3 region has the DNA TGTGCCAGCAGTGTGGACAGGTTCACAGATACGCAGTATTTT.